The clone carrying this T cell receptor (beta chain) was observed a few times. Antigen unknown. J gave up 6 bases and V 5 bases, and 10 bases lay outside the gene matches. The CDR3 length is 15 residues. The germline V gene has CDR1 PRHDT and CDR2 FYEKMQ (reference sequence). This specimen belongs to a study of identical twins. Study-wide results and limits: Excess sharing by twins proved weaker in beta out-of-frame sequences. A partial confounding effect on zero-insertion analyses could come from invariant MAIT and iNKT cells. Among monozygotic twins, out-of-frame TCR alpha sharing exceeded what models predicted.

A universal primer site was created by template switching, with the cDNA bearing unique molecular identifiers. One entry per CDR3 protein results from TCRdb running MiXCR on the 5' RACE reads. The sample yields 640,000 or so distinct CDR3 sequences, roughly 6% seen once. The sample taken for sequencing was naive T cells sorted from blood. This chain links TRBV13 with TRBJ1-5, with 7 positions matching TRBD1. The TCR comes from a man between 18 and 35 years old in good health. The CDR3 coding sequence is TGTGCCAGCAGCGGAAAAGGACAGGTCGGTCAGCCCCAGCATTTT. Amino acids: CASSGKGQVGQPQHF.